Listed below are T cell receptor beta chains from one sample, sequenced in a study of cytomegalovirus exposure and HLA in healthy donors. Profiled with immunoSEQ multiplex PCR; TCRdb holds only in-frame clones, not every one. Seen here are under 250,000 clones, approximately 80% observed once, and the top ten hold roughly 0.75%. The material sequenced was PBMCs. Receptor source: a boy younger than 10 in good health and CMV-seronegative. The CDR3 runs from the conserved cysteine through the conserved F or W. D genes are given only for firm matches. The size field is filled for only some rows; it gives once, few, many or a size class.

j_call,v_call,clone_size,d_call,cdr3_aa,cdr3_nt
TRBJ1-5,TRBV5-6,few,NA,CASSPGVGGPQHF,TGTGCCAGCAGCCCCGGAGTGGGAGGCCCCCAGCATTTT
TRBJ1-1,TRBV6-5,NA,NA,CASSYGGGIEAFF,TGTGCCAGCAGTTATGGGGGGGGCATTGAAGCTTTCTTT
TRBJ2-1,TRBV5-6,NA,NA,CASSLEQFF,TGTGCCAGCAGCCTCGAGCAGTTCTTC
TRBJ1-6,TRBV6-6,few,TRBD1,CARGQGERSPLHF,TGTGCCAGGGGACAGGGGGAAAGATCACCCCTCCACTTT
TRBJ2-3,TRBV29-1,NA,TRBD2,CSVEARLGLEKTDTQYF,TGCAGCGTTGAGGCCCGCCTAGGACTAGAAAAAACAGATACGCAGTATTTT
TRBJ1-3,TRBV9,once,NA,CASSLLDSSGNTIYF,TGTGCCAGCAGCCTACTGGACAGCTCTGGAAACACCATATATTTT
TRBJ1-4,TRBV5-1,NA,TRBD1,CASSSGQGFREKLFF,TGCGCCAGCAGCTCGGGACAGGGTTTTCGTGAAAAACTGTTTTTT
TRBJ1-5,TRBV6-5,NA,NA,CASSDRFDQPQHF,TGTGCCAGCAGCGACAGGTTCGATCAGCCCCAGCATTTT
TRBJ2-3,TRBV5-5,NA,NA,CASSLRSSGGTDTQYF,TGTGCCAGCAGCTTGAGGAGTAGCGGAGGCACAGATACGCAGTATTTT
TRBJ2-1,TRBV5-6,NA,TRBD2,CASSLSLAGGFF,TGTGCCAGCAGCTTGTCACTAGCGGGGGGGTTCTTC
TRBJ1-5,TRBV19,NA,NA,CASSIHGAGNQPQHF,TGTGCCAGTAGTATCCACGGGGCGGGAAATCAGCCCCAGCATTTT
TRBJ2-1,TRBV25-1,NA,NA,CASSEYGGIEQFF,TGTGCCAGCAGTGAATACGGGGGAATTGAGCAGTTCTTC
TRBJ1-1,TRBV4-1,NA,NA,CASSQDPQGKAFF,TGCGCCAGCAGCCAAGATCCGCAGGGAAAAGCTTTCTTT
TRBJ2-7,TRBV19,NA,TRBD2,CASGLVYEQYF,TGTGCCAGTGGACTAGTCTACGAGCAGTACTTC
TRBJ2-7,TRBV5-1,NA,TRBD2,CASSDKTSGSHEQYF,TGCGCCAGCAGCGACAAGACTAGCGGGAGCCACGAGCAGTACTTC
TRBJ1-4,TRBV28,NA,TRBD1,CASSPRLRDRTNEKLFF,TGTGCCAGCAGCCCCAGGCTACGGGACAGGACTAATGAAAAACTGTTTTTT
TRBJ1-5,TRBV5-6,NA,NA,CASSLAPQGPQHF,TGTGCCAGCAGCTTGGCTCCCCAGGGGCCCCAGCATTTT
TRBJ2-5,TRBV19,NA,TRBD2,CASSIRREIQETQYF,TGTGCCAGTAGTATTAGGCGGGAGATCCAAGAGACCCAGTACTTC
TRBJ2-3,TRBV6-1,NA,NA,CASSRTRGTDTQYF,TGTGCCAGCAGCCGGACACGGGGGACAGATACGCAGTATTTT
TRBJ1-2,TRBV6-4,NA,NA,CASSGGGRVYTF,TGTGCCAGCAGTGGTGGCGGGAGAGTCTACACCTTC
TRBJ1-3,TRBV21-1,NA,NA,CASPTGRSSGNTIYF,TGTGCCAGCCCCACTGGCCGGAGCTCTGGAAACACCATATATTTT
TRBJ2-3,TRBV29-1,NA,TRBD2,CSVGGFGFTDTQYF,TGCAGCGTCGGGGGGTTTGGATTCACAGATACGCAGTATTTT
TRBJ1-1,TRBV4-2,NA,TRBD1,CASSGQGASREAFF,TGTGCCAGCAGCGGACAGGGGGCCTCCCGCGAAGCTTTCTTT
TRBJ2-1,TRBV7-9,NA,TRBD2,CASRHKRERLDEQFF,TGTGCCAGCAGACATAAGCGGGAGAGGTTGGATGAGCAGTTCTTC
TRBJ2-3,TRBV7-9,NA,TRBD2,CASSSLAGGRYTDTQYF,TGTGCCAGCAGCTCTCTAGCGGGAGGGCGCTACACAGATACGCAGTATTTT
TRBJ1-1,TRBV29-1,few,TRBD1,CSVGTGFDTEAFF,TGCAGCGTTGGGACAGGGTTCGACACTGAAGCTTTCTTT